This T cell receptor beta chain is drawn from a study of cytomegalovirus exposure and HLA in healthy donors. A few counts support this clone. The antigen is not known. Findings and limits, study-wide: According to a later analysis, most TCR beta chains associated with CMV appeared HLA-restricted. The investigators catalogued 180 or so TCR beta chains as cytomegalovirus-associated. Later, an analysis showed that TCR beta chains associated with HLA were more clonally expanded than others that were equally common. A missense variant in DCLRE1C was later tied to TCR beta V- and J-gene trimming.

Looked up from germline, CDR1 is GTSNPN and CDR2 is SVGIG (reference sequence). The CDR3 is 15 amino acids. Between the trimmed V and J ends, which lost 2 bases and 3 bases, there was a span of 14 bases. The PCR was carried out with 60 Vbeta primers and 13 Jbeta primers. The method was immunoSEQ multiplex PCR; TCRdb's version includes in-frame clones alone and lacks a portion of them. This sample yields 150,000 to 200,000 clones, of which around 70% are seen a single time; roughly 2.8% belongs to the top ten. This receptor was identified in a male donor in good health and CMV-seronegative. Sequenced input: PBMCs. This chain connects TRBV30 to TRBJ1-3; perhaps TRBD1 as D (6 bases). The CDR3: CAWSKGQGFGNTIYF. The CDR3 DNA reads TGTGCCTGGAGTAAAGGCCAGGGGTTTGGAAACACCATATATTTT.